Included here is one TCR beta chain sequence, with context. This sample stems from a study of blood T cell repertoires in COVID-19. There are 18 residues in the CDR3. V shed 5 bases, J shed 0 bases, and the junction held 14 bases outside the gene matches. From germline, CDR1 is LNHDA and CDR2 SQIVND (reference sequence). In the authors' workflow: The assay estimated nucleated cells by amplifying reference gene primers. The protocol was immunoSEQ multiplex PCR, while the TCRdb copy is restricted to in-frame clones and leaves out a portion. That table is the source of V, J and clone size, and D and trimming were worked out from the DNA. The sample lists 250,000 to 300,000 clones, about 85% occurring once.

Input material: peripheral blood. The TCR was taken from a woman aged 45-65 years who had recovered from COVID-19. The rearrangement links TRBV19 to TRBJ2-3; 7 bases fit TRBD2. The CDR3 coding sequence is TGTGCCAGTAGTTCCCCAGGAAAGCGGGGAGCTAGCACAGATACGCAGTATTTT. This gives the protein CASSSPGKRGASTDTQYF.